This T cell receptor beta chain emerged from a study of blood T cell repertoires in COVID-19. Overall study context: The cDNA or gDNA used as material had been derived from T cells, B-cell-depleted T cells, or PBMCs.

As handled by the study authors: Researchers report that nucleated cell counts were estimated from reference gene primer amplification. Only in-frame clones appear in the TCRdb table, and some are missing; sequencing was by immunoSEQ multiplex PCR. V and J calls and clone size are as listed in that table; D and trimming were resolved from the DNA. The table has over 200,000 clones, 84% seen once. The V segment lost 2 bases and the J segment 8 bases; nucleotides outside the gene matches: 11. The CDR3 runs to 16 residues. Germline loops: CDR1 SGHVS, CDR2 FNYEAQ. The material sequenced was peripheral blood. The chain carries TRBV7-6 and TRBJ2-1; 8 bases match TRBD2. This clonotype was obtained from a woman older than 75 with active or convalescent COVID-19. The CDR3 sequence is CASSLTLTSGRDEQFF. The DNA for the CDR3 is TGTGCCAGCAGCTTAACTTTAACTAGCGGCCGGGATGAGCAGTTCTTC.